The 21 T cell receptor beta chains listed next were all sequenced from one sample in a study of blood T cell repertoires in COVID-19. Sequencing used immunoSEQ multiplex PCR; TCRdb keeps in-frame clones, though not all of them. This sample carries a few hundred thousand clones, 80% to 90% of them seen once, and the ten largest clones take about 15%. The sequenced sample consisted of PBMCs or T cells enriched from blood (not recorded which). The receptors were gathered from a woman between 50 and 59 years old with acute COVID-19.

The genes are TRBV18 and TRBJ1-1; 9 nucleotides align to TRBD1. V was pared by 3 bases and J by 0 bases, with 2 bases of the junction left unmatched. The germline V gene encodes CDR1 KGHSH and CDR2 LQKENI. The CDR3 is 15 residues long. The CDR3 DNA is TGTGCCAGCTCACCGGACAGGGGTATGAACACTGAAGCTTTCTTT. Residues: CASSPDRGMNTEAFF.

This clone has only one observation. This chain joins TRBV19 and TRBJ1-1; D uncertain. V lost 1 base and J lost 0, with 6 bases in between. CDR3 length equals 14 residues. Germline V gene data show CDR1 as LNHDA and CDR2 as SQIVND (reference sequence). CDR3 DNA: TGTGCCAGTAGTATAGGCCAGATGAACACTGAAGCTTTCTTT. Protein: CASSIGQMNTEAFF.

This clone occurred once. The J gene is TRBJ1-4, the V gene TRBV5-8; 7 bases match TRBD1. CDR3 length: 16 amino acids. The germline V gene encodes CDR1 SGHTS and CDR2 YDEGEE. V gave up 0 bases and J gave up 6 bases; unmatched junction bases: 8. DNA of the CDR3: TGTGCCAGCAGCTTGGGAATGGGACAGCTACATGAAAAACTGTTTTTT. It codes for CASSLGMGQLHEKLFF.

The chain couples TRBV13 to TRBJ1-3; D not certain. Germline V lookup: CDR1 PRHDT, CDR2 FYEKMQ (reference sequence). This CDR3 contains 14 residues. Trimming took 4 bases from V and 2 from J, leaving 9 bases between them. The DNA for the CDR3 is TGTGCCAGCAGCTCGACATTCACTGGAAACACCATATATTTT. Protein product: CASSSTFTGNTIYF.

This clone was seen more than once but under ten times. This chain uses TRBV12-5 with TRBJ2-3; D call uncertain. V dropped 3 bases and J dropped 2 bases, with 9 bases sitting between them. The CDR3 sequence is 14 residues long. Germline-derived CDR1 and CDR2 are LGHNT and FRNRAP. CDR3 nucleotides: TGTGCTAGTGGTTTAGGCGGAGACACAGATACGCAGTATTTT. Amino acid sequence: CASGLGGDTDTQYF.

The chain uses TRBV9 and TRBJ2-1, with TRBD1 identical over 8 bases. The CDR3 contains 14 residues. CDR1 SGDLS and CDR2 YYNGEE come from the germline V gene. The J segment lost 15 bases and the V segment lost 0 bases, leaving 11 bases of the junction unmatched. Written as DNA, the CDR3 is TGTGCCAGCAGCGTAGAAGGGACAGTCGGACAGGGGTTCTTC. Translating it yields CASSVEGTVGQGFF. The variable domain in full, completed from reference TRBV9 and TRBJ2-1, reads DSGVTQTPKHLITATGQRVTLRCSPRSGDLSVYWYQQSLDQGLQFLIQYYNGEERAKGNILERFSAQQFPDLHSELNLSSLELGDSALYFCASSVEGTVGQGFFGPGTRLTVL.

This chain connects TRBV6-5 to TRBJ1-3, with D possibly TRBD1 on 5 matching bases. CDR1 is MNHEY and CDR2 is SVGAGI in the germline V gene. V shed 5 bases and J shed 4 bases, with 12 bases lying between them. This CDR3 is built from 14 residues. CDR3 region: CASSTTGSGNTIYF. The CDR3 DNA reads as TGTGCCAGCAGTACTACAGGTTCGGGAAACACCATATATTTT.

The CDR3 nucleotides are TGTGCCAGCTCGGGGACTAGCTCCTACAATGAGCAGTTCTTC. It specifies CASSGTSSYNEQFF. The chain links TRBV18 to TRBJ2-1, with 8 positions matching TRBD2. Per the germline V gene, CDR1 is KGHSH and CDR2 is LQKENI. Trimming took 6 bases from V and 0 from J; bases not matched to a gene: 1. The CDR3 is 14 amino acids.

The chain links TRBV28 to TRBJ2-2; 10 nucleotides align to TRBD2. This CDR3 is built from 16 residues. The junction had 6 bases not matched to a gene; V was cut back by 3 bases and J by 5 bases. In germline, CDR1 is MDHEN, CDR2 SYDVKM. The CDR3 nucleotides are TGTGCCAGCAGTTTTCCCCTAGCGGGAGTTACCGGGGAGCTGTTTTTT. Residues: CASSFPLAGVTGELFF.

The table lists this clone with a count of one. V and J are TRBV28 and TRBJ2-3, with D perhaps matching TRBD1 (5 bases). The length of the CDR3 is 14 residues. Per the germline V gene, CDR1 is MDHEN and CDR2 is SYDVKM. V was trimmed by 4 bases and J by 2 bases, leaving 10 bases between them. The CDR3 loop reads CASSSPGSTDTQYF. The DNA for the CDR3 is TGTGCCAGCAGTTCCCCAGGGTCCACAGATACGCAGTATTTT.

The chain combines TRBV18 with TRBJ1-6, with D hard to call. V gave up 2 bases and J gave up 5 bases, with 13 bases separating them. Germline lookup yields CDR1 KGHSH and CDR2 LQKENI. This CDR3 has 16 residues. The CDR3 DNA follows: TGTGCCAGCTCACCAGCAGACGGACTCGATAATTCACCCCTCCACTTT. This gives the protein CASSPADGLDNSPLHF.

The chain is built from TRBV7-9 and TRBJ1-1; D is ambiguous. In germline, CDR1 is SEHNR, CDR2 FQNEAQ (reference sequence). Between the trimmed V and J ends, which lost 2 bases and 7 bases, there was a span of 5 bases. The CDR3 extends over 11 amino acids. The CDR3 spells CASSLLGEAFF. As DNA, the CDR3 is TGTGCCAGCAGCTTACTAGGTGAAGCTTTCTTT.

The chain carries TRBV4-1 and TRBJ2-1; TRBD2 aligns across 8 bases. Looked up from germline, CDR1 is MGHRA and CDR2 is YSYEKL. The CDR3 has 15 residues. The J segment lost 7 bases and the V segment lost 1 base, leaving 6 bases of the junction unmatched. Here the CDR3 reads CASSQVREGANEQFF. In nucleotides, the CDR3 is TGCGCCAGCAGCCAAGTTCGGGAGGGCGCGAATGAGCAGTTCTTC.

The rearrangement links TRBV7-2 to TRBJ1-6; 7 positions match TRBD1. Trimming removed 4 bases from V and 6 bases from J; junction bases left unmatched: 9. The CDR3 runs to 16 residues. Germline values: CDR1 SGHTA, CDR2 FQGNSA. The DNA for the CDR3 is TGTGCCAGCAGCTCCCCCAAGACAGGGTTTAATTCACCCCTCCACTTT. Amino acid sequence: CASSSPKTGFNSPLHF.

The J gene is TRBJ2-7, the V gene TRBV5-4, with 7 bases matching TRBD2. The CDR3 spans 12 residues. V was pared by 3 bases and J by 6 bases, with 3 bases of the junction left unmatched. In germline, CDR1 is SGHNT, CDR2 YYREEE (reference sequence). The CDR3 region is CASSWGGGEQYF. The CDR3 DNA is TGTGCCAGCAGCTGGGGCGGGGGCGAGCAGTACTTC. Full variable domain (outside the CDR3, taken from reference TRBV5-4 and TRBJ2-7): ETGVTQSPTHLIKTRGQQVTLRCSSQSGHNTVSWYQQALGQGPQFIFQYYREEENGRGNFPPRFSGLQFPNYSSELNVNALELDDSALYLCASSWGGGEQYFGPGTRLTVT.

The chain has TRBV4-3 and TRBJ1-2, with 7 bases that match TRBD1. V lost 0 bases and J lost 5; bases outside the gene matches: 12. The germline CDR1 and CDR2 sequences are LGHNA and YSLEER. There are 17 residues in the CDR3. The CDR3 region is CASSQDRGQGVWYGYTF. CDR3 nucleotides: TGCGCCAGCAGCCAAGATCGGGGGCAGGGGGTTTGGTATGGCTACACCTTC.

The chain links TRBV18 to TRBJ2-1, with 8 bases that match TRBD2. Trimming took 2 bases from V and 6 from J; bases not matched to a gene: 6. Germline CDR1 KGHSH, CDR2 LQKENI. The CDR3 contains 15 residues. The CDR3 here is CASSPLTSEGNEQFF. The CDR3 DNA reads as TGTGCCAGCTCACCATTGACTAGCGAGGGCAATGAGCAGTTCTTC. Based on the CDR3 plus reference TRBV18 and TRBJ2-1, the full variable domain is NAGVMQNPRHLVRRRGQEARLRCSPMKGHSHVYWYRQLPEEGLKFMVYLQKENIIDESGMPKERFSAEFPKEGPSILRIQQVVRGDSAAYFCASSPLTSEGNEQFFGPGTRLTVL.

V gene TRBV4-1 combines with J gene TRBJ2-3, with a possible D match to TRBD2 (6 bases). The CDR3 is 17 amino acids. Germline CDR1 and CDR2: MGHRA and YSYEKL. The V and J ends lost 0 bases and 3 bases respectively, with 16 bases between them. The chain's CDR3 is CASSQDSGGIETDTQYF. The CDR3, as DNA: TGCGCCAGCAGCCAAGATAGTGGCGGGATAGAGACAGATACGCAGTATTTT.

This clone was counted once. The V gene is TRBV4-2, the J gene TRBJ1-6; 9 bases align to TRBD1. The V and J ends lost 4 bases and 5 bases, in that order; junction bases with no gene match: 12. The CDR3 length is 18 residues. Germline CDR1 is LGHNA and CDR2 is YNFKEQ. The CDR3 DNA reads as TGTGCCAGCAGCCCCCCAACCGGGACAGGGTTGCATAATTCACCCCTCCACTTT. It codes for CASSPPTGTGLHNSPLHF.

The rearrangement joins TRBV25-1 to TRBJ2-7; D might be TRBD2 (5 bases). Trimming shortened V by 5 bases and J by 0 bases, and 17 bases separated the two germline ends. Looked up from germline, CDR1 is MGHDK and CDR2 is SYGVNS. The CDR3 has 16 residues. The CDR3 region has the DNA TGTGCCAGCAGTAAAACGAGGGCGGAGCTCTCCTACGAGCAGTACTTC. Translation: CASSKTRAELSYEQYF.

This chain joins TRBV27 and TRBJ2-1, with TRBD1 matching over 7 bases. The V segment lost 4 bases and the J segment 2 bases; nucleotides outside the gene matches: 8. This CDR3 spans 16 amino acids. Germline assignment: CDR1 MNHEY and CDR2 SMNVEV (reference sequence). CDR3 nucleotide sequence: TGTGCCAGCAGTTCACCCCTCGGGACAGCCTACAATGAGCAGTTCTTC. Its protein is CASSSPLGTAYNEQFF.